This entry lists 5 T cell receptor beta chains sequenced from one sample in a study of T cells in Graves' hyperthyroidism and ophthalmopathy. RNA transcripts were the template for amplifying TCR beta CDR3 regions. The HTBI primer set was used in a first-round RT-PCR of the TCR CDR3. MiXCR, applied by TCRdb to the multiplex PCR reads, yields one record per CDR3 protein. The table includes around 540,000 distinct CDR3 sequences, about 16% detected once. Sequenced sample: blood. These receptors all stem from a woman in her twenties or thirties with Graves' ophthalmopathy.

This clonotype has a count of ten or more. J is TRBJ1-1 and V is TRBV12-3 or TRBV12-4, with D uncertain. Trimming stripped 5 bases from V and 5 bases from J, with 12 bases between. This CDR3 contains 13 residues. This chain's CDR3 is CASSPQVGTEAFF. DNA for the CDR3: TGTGCCAGCAGTCCCCAGGTGGGGACTGAAGCTTTCTTT.

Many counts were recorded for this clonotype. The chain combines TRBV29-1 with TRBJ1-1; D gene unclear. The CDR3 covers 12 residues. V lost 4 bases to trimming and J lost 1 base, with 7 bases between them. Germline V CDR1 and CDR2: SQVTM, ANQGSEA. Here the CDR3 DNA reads TGCAGCGTTGTCAGTCAGAACACTGAAGCTTTCTTT. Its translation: CSVVSQNTEAFF.

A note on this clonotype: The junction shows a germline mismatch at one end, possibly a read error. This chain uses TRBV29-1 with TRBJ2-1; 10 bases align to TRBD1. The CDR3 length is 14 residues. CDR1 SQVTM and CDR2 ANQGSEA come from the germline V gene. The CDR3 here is CSAAETGGYDEQFF. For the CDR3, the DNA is TGCAGCGCGGCCGAGACAGGGGGCTACGATGAGCAGTTCTTC.

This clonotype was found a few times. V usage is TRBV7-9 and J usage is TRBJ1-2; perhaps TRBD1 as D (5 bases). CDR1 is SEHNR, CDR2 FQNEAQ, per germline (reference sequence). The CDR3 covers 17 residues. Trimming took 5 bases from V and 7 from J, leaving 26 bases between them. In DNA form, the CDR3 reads TGTGCCAGCAGCCCGCCCGAGACAGTAAATCCTGGAGGTGGCTACACCTTC. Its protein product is CASSPPETVNPGGGYTF.

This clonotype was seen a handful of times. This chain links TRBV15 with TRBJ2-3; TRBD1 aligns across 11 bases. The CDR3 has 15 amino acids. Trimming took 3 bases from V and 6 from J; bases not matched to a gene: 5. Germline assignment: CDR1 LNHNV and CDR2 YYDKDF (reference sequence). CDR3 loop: CATSSRTGGMDTQYF. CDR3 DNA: TGTGCCACCAGCAGCAGGACAGGGGGCATGGATACGCAGTATTTT.